This paragraph reports one T cell receptor (beta chain). The CDR3 contains 15 residues. The trim removed 1 base at V and 7 bases at J, leaving 7 bases unmatched. Germline V gives CDR1 SGHTA, CDR2 FQGNSA. Seattle patients were enrolled while actively infected and followed longitudinally. This sample was included in a study of blood T cell repertoires in COVID-19. Across the study: The cDNA or gDNA used as material had been derived from T cells, B-cell-depleted T cells, or PBMCs.

Sequenced by immunoSEQ multiplex PCR; TCRdb stores in-frame clones only, minus some. Here the sample spans a few hundred thousand clones, about 89% being singletons. This receptor was taken from a woman aged 25 to 39 with COVID-19, enrolled during active disease. The specimen sequenced was peripheral blood. V usage is TRBV7-2 and J usage is TRBJ1-5, with TRBD1 matching over 7 bases. The CDR3 sequence: CASSLGTGLYQPQHF. The CDR3 region has the DNA TGTGCCAGCAGCTTAGGGACAGGTTTGTACCAGCCCCAGCATTTT.